The rows below give T cell receptor beta chains drawn from one sample of a study of blood T cell repertoires in COVID-19. Method: immunoSEQ multiplex PCR; TCRdb's copy keeps in-frame clones and lacks some. The repertoire holds fewer than 350,000 clones, with 70% to 90% as singletons. Material for sequencing was PBMCs or T cells enriched from blood (not recorded which). These TCRs come from a man aged 25-45 years who had recovered from COVID-19. The CDR3 runs from the conserved cysteine through the conserved F or W. The D gene is left open where the match is weak.

V	D	J	CDR3
TRBV9	-	TRBJ2-7	CASSLLNEQYF
TRBV5-1	-	TRBJ2-1	CASSLQGNEQFF
TRBV7-3	TRBD1	TRBJ2-7	CASSLRQGGEQYF
TRBV30	TRBD2	TRBJ2-3	CAWSVKRGGASTDTQYF
TRBV2	TRBD2	TRBJ2-1	CASRREVPNEQFF
TRBV7-9	TRBD2	TRBJ2-5	CASSSTWRGAVSGTQYF
TRBV7-9	-	TRBJ1-6	CASSLLGDSPLHF
TRBV12-3/TRBV12-4	-	TRBJ1-2	CASSRTADYGYTF
TRBV9	TRBD2	TRBJ2-3	CASSVEAGGGADTQYF
TRBV27	TRBD1	TRBJ1-2	CASSLAGQGVSGYTF